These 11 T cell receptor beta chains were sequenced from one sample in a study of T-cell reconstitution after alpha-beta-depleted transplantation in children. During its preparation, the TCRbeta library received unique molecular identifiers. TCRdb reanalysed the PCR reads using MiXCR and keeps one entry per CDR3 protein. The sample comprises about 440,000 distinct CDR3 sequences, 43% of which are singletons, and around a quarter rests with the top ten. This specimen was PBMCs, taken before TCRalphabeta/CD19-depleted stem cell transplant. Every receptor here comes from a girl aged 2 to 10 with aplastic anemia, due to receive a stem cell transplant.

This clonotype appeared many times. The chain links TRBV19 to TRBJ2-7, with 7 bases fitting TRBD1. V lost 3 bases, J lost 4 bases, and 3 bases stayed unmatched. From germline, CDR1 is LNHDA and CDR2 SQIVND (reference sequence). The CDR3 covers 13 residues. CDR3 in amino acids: CASSIAGGYEQYF. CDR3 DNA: TGTGCCAGTAGTATTGCAGGGGGATACGAGCAGTACTTC.

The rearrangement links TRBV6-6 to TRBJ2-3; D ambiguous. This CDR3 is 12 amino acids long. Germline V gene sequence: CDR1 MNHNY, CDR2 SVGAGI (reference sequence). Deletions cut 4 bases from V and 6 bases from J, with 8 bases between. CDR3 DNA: TGTGCCAGCAGTTCGGAGTGGGATACGCAGTATTTT. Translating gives CASSSEWDTQYF.

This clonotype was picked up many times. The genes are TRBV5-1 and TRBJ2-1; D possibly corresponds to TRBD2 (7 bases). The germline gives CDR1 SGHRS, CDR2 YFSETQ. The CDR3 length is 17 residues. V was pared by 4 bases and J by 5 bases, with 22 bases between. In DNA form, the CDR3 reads TGCGCCAGCAGCCCGGAGGGGGGGACTAAAGATAACAATGAGCAGTTCTTC. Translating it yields CASSPEGGTKDNNEQFF.

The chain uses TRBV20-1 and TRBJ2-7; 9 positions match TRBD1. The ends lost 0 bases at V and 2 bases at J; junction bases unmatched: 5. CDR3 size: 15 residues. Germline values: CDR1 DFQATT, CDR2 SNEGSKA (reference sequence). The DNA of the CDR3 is TGCAGTGCTAGAGATCCCGGGACAGGGCCCTACGAGCAGTACTTC. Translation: CSARDPGTGPYEQYF.

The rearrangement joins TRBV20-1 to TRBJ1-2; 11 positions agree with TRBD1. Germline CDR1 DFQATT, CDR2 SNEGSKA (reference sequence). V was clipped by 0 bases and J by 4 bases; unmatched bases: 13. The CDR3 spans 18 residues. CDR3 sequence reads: CSARDRDRGEYSGYGYTF. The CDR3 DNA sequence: TGCAGTGCTAGAGACCGGGACAGGGGGGAGTACTCAGGCTATGGCTACACCTTC.

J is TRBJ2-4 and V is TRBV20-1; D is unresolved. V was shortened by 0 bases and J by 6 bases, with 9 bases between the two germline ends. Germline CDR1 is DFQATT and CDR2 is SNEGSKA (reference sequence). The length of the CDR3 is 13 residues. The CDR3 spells CSARDPDRNIQYF. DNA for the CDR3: TGCAGTGCTAGAGATCCTGACCGAAACATTCAGTACTTC.

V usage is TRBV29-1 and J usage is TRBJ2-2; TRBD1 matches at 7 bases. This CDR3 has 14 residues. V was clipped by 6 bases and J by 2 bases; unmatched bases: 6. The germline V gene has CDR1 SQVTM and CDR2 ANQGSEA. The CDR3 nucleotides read TGCAGCGTCCTCCGGGACAGTAACACCGGGGAGCTGTTTTTT. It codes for CSVLRDSNTGELFF.

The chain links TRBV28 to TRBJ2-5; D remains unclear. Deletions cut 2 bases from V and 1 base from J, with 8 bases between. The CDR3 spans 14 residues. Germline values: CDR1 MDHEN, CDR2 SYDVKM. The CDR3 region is CASSLPPGQETQYF. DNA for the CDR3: TGTGCCAGCAGTTTACCGCCCGGCCAAGAGACCCAGTACTTC. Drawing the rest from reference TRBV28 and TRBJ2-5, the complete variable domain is DVKVTQSSRYLVKRTGEKVFLECVQDMDHENMFWYRQDPGLGLRLIYFSYDVKMKEKGDIPEGYSVSREKKERFSLILESASTNQTSMYLCASSLPPGQETQYFGPGTRLLVL.

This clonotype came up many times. The CDR3 loop is CASSPSGYEQYF. The CDR3 DNA reads TGTGCCAGCAGCCCTAGCGGGTACGAGCAGTACTTC. J is TRBJ2-7 and V is TRBV27, with 8 bases matching TRBD2. In germline, CDR1 is MNHEY, CDR2 SMNVEV (reference sequence). The CDR3 is made up of 12 amino acids. Trimming removed 6 bases from V and 4 bases from J; junction bases left unmatched: 2.

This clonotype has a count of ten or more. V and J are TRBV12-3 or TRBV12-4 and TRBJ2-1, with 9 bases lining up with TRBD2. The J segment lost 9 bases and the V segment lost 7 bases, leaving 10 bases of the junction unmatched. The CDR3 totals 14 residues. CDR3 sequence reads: CASTVLGGRGEQFF. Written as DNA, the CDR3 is TGTGCCAGCACCGTCCTTGGCGGGAGGGGTGAGCAGTTCTTC.

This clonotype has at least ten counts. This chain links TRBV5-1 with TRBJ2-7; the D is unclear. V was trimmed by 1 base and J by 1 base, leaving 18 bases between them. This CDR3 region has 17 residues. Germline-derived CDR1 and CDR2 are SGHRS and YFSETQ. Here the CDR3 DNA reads TGCGCCAGCAGCTTGACGATCGGTAGGAGTGTTTCCTACGAGCAGTACTTC. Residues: CASSLTIGRSVSYEQYF. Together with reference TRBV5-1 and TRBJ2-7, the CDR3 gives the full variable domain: KAGVTQTPRYLIKTRGQQVTLSCSPISGHRSVSWYQQTPGQGLQFLFEYFSETQRNKGNFPGRFSGRQFSNSRSEMNVSTLELGDSALYLCASSLTIGRSVSYEQYFGPGTRLTVT.